The 14 T cell receptor beta chains reported below all come from one sample, sequenced in a study of CD8 T cells in ankylosing spondylitis. TCRdb called the 5' RACE reads again in MiXCR, with one record for every CDR3 protein. Of some 200,000 distinct CDR3 sequences listed, 15% to 20% are singletons. Input material: blood, either unsorted or a sorted T cell fraction (not recorded which). The receptors here all came from a male donor under 35 with ankylosing spondylitis or in good health (not recorded which).

This clonotype was detected many times. V usage is TRBV2 and J usage is TRBJ2-1; 7 nucleotides agree with TRBD1. Germline assignment: CDR1 SNHLY and CDR2 FYNNEI. This CDR3 region has 17 residues. With 6 bases clipped from V and 0 bases from J, the junction kept 11 bases outside the gene matches. The CDR3 DNA reads as TGTGCCAGCAGGAAACATCGACAGGGTAGCTCCTACAATGAGCAGTTCTTC. Translated, it gives CASRKHRQGSSYNEQFF.

This clonotype was observed many times. In DNA form, the CDR3 reads TGTGCCACCTTTGACAGGGGTGGCGAGCAGTACGTC. This encodes CATFDRGGEQYV. The chain joins TRBV28 to TRBJ2-7; 8 bases fit TRBD1. CDR1 is MDHEN and CDR2 is SYDVKM in the germline V gene. The CDR3 is 12 residues long. The ends lost 10 bases at V and 6 bases at J; junction bases unmatched: 8.

The rearrangement uses TRBV3-1 and TRBJ2-1; D is unresolved. The germline CDR1 and CDR2 sequences are LGHDT and YNNKEL (reference sequence). V was clipped by 6 bases and J by 5 bases, with 8 bases between them. The CDR3 totals 12 residues. CDR3 coding DNA: TGTGCCAGCAGTGTCAATAACAATGAGCAGTTCTTC. It yields the protein CASSVNNNEQFF.

This chain links TRBV28 with TRBJ2-1; D possibly matches TRBD1 or TRBD2 (5 bases each). CDR1 is MDHEN, CDR2 SYDVKM, per germline. Trimming left V 7 bases short and J 9 bases short, with 7 bases between. CDR3 length: 10 amino acids. The CDR3 is CASIGAEQFF. The CDR3 DNA reads as TGTGCCAGCATCGGGGCTGAGCAGTTCTTC.

This clonotype was picked up many times. The rearrangement joins TRBV7-9 to TRBJ2-1, with 8 bases lining up with TRBD2. Looked up from germline, CDR1 is SEHNR and CDR2 is FQNEAQ (reference sequence). The CDR3 totals 18 residues. Trimming at V came to 0 bases and at J to 9 bases, leaving 16 bases not matched to a gene. The CDR3 nucleotides are TGTGCCAGCAGCTTAGCGCAGGTACTAGCGGAAATTGGGGGTGAGCAGTTCTTC. Residues: CASSLAQVLAEIGGEQFF.

This clonotype has at least ten counts. The V gene is TRBV27, the J gene TRBJ2-7, with 11 bases that match TRBD2. The CDR3 is made up of 17 amino acids. Germline V gene data show CDR1 as MNHEY and CDR2 as SMNVEV (reference sequence). J lost 2 bases, V lost 5 bases, and 11 bases had no gene match. CDR3: CASSTLAGASPPYEQYF. CDR3 DNA sequence: TGTGCCAGCAGTACACTAGCGGGAGCCAGCCCCCCCTACGAGCAGTACTTC.

At least ten counts were recorded for this clonotype. The chain combines TRBV18 with TRBJ2-3; tentative D call: TRBD1 (6 bases). Germline V gene sequence: CDR1 KGHSH, CDR2 LQKENI. V dropped 4 bases and J dropped 1 base, with 12 bases sitting between them. This CDR3 is built from 15 residues. In nucleotides, the CDR3 is TGTGCCAGCTCACGAAACCGACAGGGCACAGATACGCAGTATTTT. This gives the protein CASSRNRQGTDTQYF.

This clonotype was detected many times. The chain is built from TRBV11-2 and TRBJ1-3; D gene uncertain. Germline V gives CDR1 SGHAT, CDR2 FQNNGV. Trimming removed 4 bases from V and 0 bases from J, with 10 bases in between. This CDR3 comprises 15 residues. The CDR3, as DNA: TGTGCCAGCAGCTCGTCAGTCCTCTCTGGAAACACCATATATTTT. Translation: CASSSSVLSGNTIYF.

The rearrangement uses TRBV29-1 and TRBJ2-2; D may be TRBD2 (6 bases). The CDR3 sequence is 14 residues long. With 5 bases removed from V and 5 bases from J, the gap between germline ends came to 15 bases. Looked up from germline, CDR1 is SQVTM and CDR2 is ANQGSEA. CDR3 DNA: TGCAGCGTTTCCGTGACTAGTCCGACCGGGGAGCTGTTTTTT. It translates to CSVSVTSPTGELFF.

This clonotype was picked up many times. The genes are TRBV6-1 and TRBJ2-7; 8 bases line up with TRBD2. Looked up from germline, CDR1 is MNHNS and CDR2 is SASEGT. The CDR3 spans 15 residues. V was pared by 0 bases and J by 3 bases, with 4 bases of the junction left unmatched. The CDR3 loop is CASSEAGTSGYEQYV. DNA of the CDR3: TGTGCCAGCAGTGAAGCGGGTACTAGCGGCTACGAGCAGTACGTC.

This clonotype was recorded at least ten times. This chain joins TRBV14 and TRBJ2-1; 7 positions agree with TRBD2. With 1 base clipped from V and 15 bases from J, the junction kept 12 bases outside the gene matches. The length of the CDR3 is 14 residues. The germline V gene encodes CDR1 SGHDN and CDR2 FVKESK. CDR3 sequence reads: CASSQAFPSGSRFF. The CDR3 bases are TGTGCCAGCAGCCAAGCCTTTCCTAGCGGTAGTAGGTTCTTC.

This clonotype was observed a handful of times. CDR3 sequence reads: CASSPGPNTGELFF. The CDR3 bases are TGTGCCAGCAGCCCCGGCCCGAACACCGGGGAGCTGTTTTTT. The V gene is TRBV7-3, the J gene TRBJ2-2; the D is unclear. The CDR3 is made up of 14 amino acids. CDR1 is SGHTA, CDR2 FQGTGA, per germline. V was clipped by 5 bases and J by 0 bases, with 7 bases between them.

This clonotype was recorded many times. The chain links TRBV7-8 to TRBJ2-2; D is undetermined. The CDR3 runs 15 residues. Per the germline V gene, CDR1 is SGHVS and CDR2 is FQNEAQ. Trimming took 0 bases from V and 0 from J, leaving 5 bases between them. The CDR3 here is CASSLAPANTGELFF. CDR3 nucleotide sequence: TGTGCCAGCAGCTTAGCTCCAGCGAACACCGGGGAGCTGTTTTTT.

The rearrangement joins TRBV5-6 to TRBJ2-5; 12 bases fit TRBD2. The trim removed 4 bases at V and 4 bases at J, leaving 11 bases unmatched. The CDR3 spans 17 residues. Looked up from germline, CDR1 is SGHDT and CDR2 is YYEEEE. CDR3 residues: CASSLGLAGPGTETQYF. In nucleotides, the CDR3 is TGTGCCAGCAGCCTGGGACTAGCGGGCCCTGGGACAGAGACCCAGTACTTC.